These 9 T cell receptor beta chains were all obtained from the same sample, sequenced in a study of post-analysis software for immune sequencing data (dated by TCRdb to between 2015 and 2017). Broader findings and caveats from the paper: About five TRBV segments, including TRBV5-6, TRBV5-1 and TRBV20-1, were significantly more frequent in patients than controls.

Libraries were made using PCR. Sequenced on an Illumina HiSeq 2500. To reduce PCR and sequencing biases, unique molecular identifiers were built into the TCR beta cDNA libraries. TCRdb handled the public reads itself, with Q25 trimming in fastp and clone calling in MiXCR, and kept productive beta chains. Each CDR3 protein gets just one entry, which takes the most common genes and DNA from the rows behind it. The table for this sample lists about 800,000 distinct CDR3 sequences; roughly 27% of them were counted only once. Roughly 0.54% of the sample belongs to the ten largest clones. The antigens of these receptors remain unknown. Sequences were obtained from blood. These receptors came from a girl under 18 with multiple sclerosis.

About this clonotype itself: A clone one base away is much larger, so this may be a read error. The chain recombines TRBV29-1 with TRBJ2-5; 7 positions match TRBD2. There are 13 residues in the CDR3. Germline V CDR1 and CDR2: SQVTM, ANQGSEA. Losses at the gene ends were 7 bases for V and 2 bases for J; bases not matched to a gene: 7. CDR3: CSGGGGVQETQYF. DNA of the CDR3: TGCAGCGGGGGCGGGGGAGTTCAAGAGACCCAGTACTTC.

The chain is built from TRBV7-8 and TRBJ2-2, with 11 bases lining up with TRBD2. V lost 2 bases, J lost 8 bases, and 4 bases stayed unmatched. The length of the CDR3 is 15 residues. Germline lookup yields CDR1 SGHVS and CDR2 FQNEAQ. Here the CDR3 reads CASSLTSGGLGELFF. The CDR3 nucleotides are TGTGCCAGCAGCTTAACTAGCGGGGGACTGGGGGAGCTGTTTTTT.

A word on this clonotype: One base away lies a much larger clone, so this may be a sequencing read error. The rearrangement uses TRBV6-5 and TRBJ2-5; D not resolved. Near its end, the DNA agrees better with TRBJ2-1, so the J call may be wrong. The germline CDR1 and CDR2 sequences are MNHEY and SVGAGI. The CDR3 has 13 residues. This CDR3 reads CASSQPVEETQFF. The CDR3 bases are TGTGCCAGCAGTCAACCCGTTGAAGAGACCCAGTTCTTC.

This clonotype was seen a handful of times. The V and J genes are TRBV5-1 and TRBJ2-1, with D maybe TRBD1 (5 bases). V was clipped by 6 bases and J by 5 bases, with 9 bases between them. The germline V gene has CDR1 SGHRS and CDR2 YFSETQ. The CDR3 spans 12 residues. This CDR3 reads CASIRGDNEQFF. CDR3 DNA: TGCGCCAGCATTAGGGGTGACAATGAGCAGTTCTTC.

This clonotype occurred a few times. This rearrangement joins TRBV7-2 to TRBJ2-3; 10 nucleotides match TRBD1. Germline loops: CDR1 SGHTA, CDR2 FQGNSA. The V and J ends lost 1 base and 3 bases, in that order; junction bases with no gene match: 4. There are 16 residues in the CDR3. The CDR3 here is CASSLVGDRGTDTQYF. Here the CDR3 DNA reads TGTGCCAGCAGCTTAGTAGGGGACAGGGGAACAGATACGCAGTATTTT.

This clonotype was recorded a few times. The chain joins TRBV28 to TRBJ2-7; D is unresolved. V lost 3 bases, J lost 6 bases, and 9 bases lay in between. The CDR3 contains 12 residues. Germline CDR1 and CDR2: MDHEN and SYDVKM. CDR3 nucleotide sequence: TGTGCCAGCAGTTTTCGGGTGTCCGAGCAGTACTTC. As protein: CASSFRVSEQYF. The full variable domain, completed using reference TRBV28 and TRBJ2-7, is DVKVTQSSRYLVKRTGEKVFLECVQDMDHENMFWYRQDPGLGLRLIYFSYDVKMKEKGDIPEGYSVSREKKERFSLILESASTNQTSMYLCASSFRVSEQYFGPGTRLTVT.

There are a few counts of this clonotype. CDR3 sequence reads: CATSDPPISDEQFF. DNA for the CDR3: TGTGCCACCAGTGATCCTCCCATCAGTGACGAGCAGTTCTTC. The chain employs TRBV24-1 and TRBJ2-1; D remains ambiguous. CDR1 is KGHDR and CDR2 is SFDVKD in the germline V gene. V dropped 3 bases and J dropped 10 bases, with 15 bases sitting between them. The CDR3 is made up of 14 amino acids.

This clonotype was counted between two and nine times. The chain joins TRBV11-2 to TRBJ1-4; TRBD1 aligns across 7 bases. Germline CDR1 and CDR2: SGHAT and FQNNGV. The CDR3 covers 16 residues. V gave up 6 bases and J gave up 7 bases; unmatched junction bases: 14. Here the CDR3 reads CASSSGRQGRGEKLFF. CDR3 sequence (DNA): TGTGCCAGCAGTTCCGGCAGACAGGGCCGAGGTGAAAAACTGTTTTTT.

The chain joins TRBV7-9 to TRBJ1-2, with D unresolved. This CDR3 is 18 amino acids long. V lost 0 bases and J 1 base, leaving 18 bases between the germline ends. The germline CDR1 and CDR2 sequences are SEHNR and FQNEAQ (reference sequence). The DNA of the CDR3 is TGTGCCAGCAGCTTAGCGCAGGTGGGCGGAAAGATTAACTATGGCTACACCTTC. Translation: CASSLAQVGGKINYGYTF.